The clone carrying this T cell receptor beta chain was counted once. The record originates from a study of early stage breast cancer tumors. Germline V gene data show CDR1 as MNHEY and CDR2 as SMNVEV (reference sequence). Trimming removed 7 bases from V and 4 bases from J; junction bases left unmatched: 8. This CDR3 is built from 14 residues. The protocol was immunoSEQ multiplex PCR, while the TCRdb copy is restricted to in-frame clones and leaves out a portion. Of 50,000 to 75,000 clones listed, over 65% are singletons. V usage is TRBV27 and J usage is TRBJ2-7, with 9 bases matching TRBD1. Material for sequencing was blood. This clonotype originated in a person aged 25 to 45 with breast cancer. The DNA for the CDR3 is TGTGCCAGCAAAAACAGACAGGGGGGATACGAGCAGTACTTC. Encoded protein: CASKNRQGGYEQYF.